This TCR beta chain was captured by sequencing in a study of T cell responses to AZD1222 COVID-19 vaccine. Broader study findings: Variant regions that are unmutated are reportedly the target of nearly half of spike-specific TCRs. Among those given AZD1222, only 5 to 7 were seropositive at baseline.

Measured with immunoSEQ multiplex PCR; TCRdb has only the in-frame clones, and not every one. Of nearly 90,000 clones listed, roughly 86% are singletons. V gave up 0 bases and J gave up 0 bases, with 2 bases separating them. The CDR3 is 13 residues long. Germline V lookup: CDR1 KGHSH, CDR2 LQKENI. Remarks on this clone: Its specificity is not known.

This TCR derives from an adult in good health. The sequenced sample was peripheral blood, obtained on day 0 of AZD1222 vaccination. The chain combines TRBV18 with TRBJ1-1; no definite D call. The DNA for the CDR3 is TGTGCCAGCTCACCACCTGTGAACACTGAAGCTTTCTTT. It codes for CASSPPVNTEAFF.